This T cell receptor beta chain was retrieved from a study of blood T cell repertoires in COVID-19. This CDR3 is 16 amino acids long. In germline, CDR1 is SGHDT, CDR2 YYEEEE. V was clipped by 0 bases and J by 1 base, with 13 bases between them. The Seattle site enrolled patients during active infection and followed them longitudinally. This clone was counted a few times. Authors' methods: The authors estimated nucleated cell counts from reference gene primer amplification. Some clones are missing from TCRdb's copy, which holds only in-frame ones; the method was immunoSEQ multiplex PCR. That table supplies the V and J calls and clone size; D and trimming were determined from the DNA. Altogether tens of thousands of clones are present, over 75% being singletons, with the ten largest covering 8% to 10%.

This TCR was recovered from a man aged 45-65 years with COVID-19, enrolled during active disease. V usage is TRBV5-6 and J usage is TRBJ1-1; D might be TRBD1 (5 bases). Sequenced material: peripheral blood. CDR3 region: CASSLVPQTENTEAFF. The CDR3 DNA is TGTGCCAGCAGCTTGGTCCCTCAGACAGAGAACACTGAAGCTTTCTTT.